The clone carrying this T cell receptor beta chain showed up many times. Per germline, CDR1 DFQATT and CDR2 SNEGSKA (reference sequence). This CDR3 spans 14 amino acids. The germline V and J ends were trimmed by 4 bases and 2 bases, with 12 bases remaining between them. As for the cDNA, it was generated by 5'RACE with 10-nucleotide random UMIs. TCRdb reprocessed the 5' RACE reads via MiXCR and lists one record per CDR3 protein. This table holds tens of thousands of distinct CDR3 sequences, less than 5.5% found once. This sample was included in a study of neurological immune-mediated disorders. Sequencing was performed on PBMCs. The V call is TRBV20-1, the J call TRBJ2-1; D possibly corresponds to TRBD2 (6 bases). This receptor was obtained from a woman aged 25 to 45 with multiple sclerosis. The CDR3 DNA follows: TGCAGTGCTACTCGGGGGAAAACCTACAATGAGCAGTTCTTC. Residues: CSATRGKTYNEQFF.